This T cell receptor beta chain was recorded in a study of T cells after posttransplantation cyclophosphamide. Study-level points and caveats: Blood and skin or GI T cell repertoires showed limited TRB overlap. Recipient CMV seropositivity and CMV reactivation strongly tracked TRB clonality. Donor-recipient repertoire similarity was low at 1-2 months, rising over year one.

Clones were read by immunoSEQ multiplex PCR, and TCRdb kept only the in-frame ones, dropping some. The sample lists tens of thousands of clones, around 80% occurring once. Treatment was busulfan-fludarabine conditioning, a marrow graft, and cyclophosphamide on days +3 and +4. As concerns this clone: What it binds is not known.

The V gene's germline CDR1 is SGHAT and CDR2 FQNNGV. There are 15 residues in the CDR3. With 5 bases clipped from V and 4 bases from J, the junction kept 10 bases outside the gene matches. This TCR was recovered from a female patient in her forties or fifties who received an allogeneic stem cell transplant from a related donor, was CMV-positive, and had no GVHD. Some T cells may have come from the graft donor. This chain connects TRBV11-2 to TRBJ2-5; TRBD1 agrees at 7 bases. Sequencing used CD4+ T cells sorted from blood, obtained roughly 250 weeks after a stem cell transplant with posttransplant cyclophosphamide. The CDR3 nucleotides are TGTGCCAGCAGCCCTGGGTCAGGGGGTAGAGAGACCCAGTACTTC. Amino acids: CASSPGSGGRETQYF.